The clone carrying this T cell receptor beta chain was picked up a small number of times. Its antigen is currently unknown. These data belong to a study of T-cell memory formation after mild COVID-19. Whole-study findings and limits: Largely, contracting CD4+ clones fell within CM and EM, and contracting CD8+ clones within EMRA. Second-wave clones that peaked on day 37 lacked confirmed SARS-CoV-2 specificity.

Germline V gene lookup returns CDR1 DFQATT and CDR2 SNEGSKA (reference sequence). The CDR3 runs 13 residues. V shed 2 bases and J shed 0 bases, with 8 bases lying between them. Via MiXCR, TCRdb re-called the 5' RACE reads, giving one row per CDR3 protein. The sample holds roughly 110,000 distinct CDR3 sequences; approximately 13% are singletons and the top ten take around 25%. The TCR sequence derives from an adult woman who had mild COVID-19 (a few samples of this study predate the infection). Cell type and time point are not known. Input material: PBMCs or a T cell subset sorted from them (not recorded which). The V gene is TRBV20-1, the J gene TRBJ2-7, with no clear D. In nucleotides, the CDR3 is TGCAGTGCTAGAATGCTGAGCTCCTACGAGCAGTACTTC. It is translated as CSARMLSSYEQYF.